This TCR beta chain was sequenced in a study of blood T cell repertoires in COVID-19. Whole-study context: The United States, Italy and Spain were the sources of the acute and convalescent COVID-19 samples. T cells, B-cell-depleted T cells, or PBMCs provided the cDNA or gDNA that served as material.

There are 12 residues in the CDR3. V shed 4 bases and J shed 5 bases, with 6 bases lying between them. Source study methods: Quantification of nucleated cells was approximated via reference gene primer amplification. Sequenced by immunoSEQ multiplex PCR; TCRdb stores in-frame clones only, minus some. V and J calls and clone size are given by that table; D and trimming were obtained from the DNA. Of some 350,000 clones listed, around 90% are singletons. This clone has a handful of counts. The source material was peripheral blood. V is TRBV12-3 or TRBV12-4 and J is TRBJ1-5; tentatively, D is TRBD1 (5 bases). This sequence was found in a human donor in a cohort sampled during active COVID-19. Here the CDR3 DNA reads TGTGCCAGCAGTTCGACAGATCAGCCCCAGCATTTT. Amino acid sequence: CASSSTDQPQHF.